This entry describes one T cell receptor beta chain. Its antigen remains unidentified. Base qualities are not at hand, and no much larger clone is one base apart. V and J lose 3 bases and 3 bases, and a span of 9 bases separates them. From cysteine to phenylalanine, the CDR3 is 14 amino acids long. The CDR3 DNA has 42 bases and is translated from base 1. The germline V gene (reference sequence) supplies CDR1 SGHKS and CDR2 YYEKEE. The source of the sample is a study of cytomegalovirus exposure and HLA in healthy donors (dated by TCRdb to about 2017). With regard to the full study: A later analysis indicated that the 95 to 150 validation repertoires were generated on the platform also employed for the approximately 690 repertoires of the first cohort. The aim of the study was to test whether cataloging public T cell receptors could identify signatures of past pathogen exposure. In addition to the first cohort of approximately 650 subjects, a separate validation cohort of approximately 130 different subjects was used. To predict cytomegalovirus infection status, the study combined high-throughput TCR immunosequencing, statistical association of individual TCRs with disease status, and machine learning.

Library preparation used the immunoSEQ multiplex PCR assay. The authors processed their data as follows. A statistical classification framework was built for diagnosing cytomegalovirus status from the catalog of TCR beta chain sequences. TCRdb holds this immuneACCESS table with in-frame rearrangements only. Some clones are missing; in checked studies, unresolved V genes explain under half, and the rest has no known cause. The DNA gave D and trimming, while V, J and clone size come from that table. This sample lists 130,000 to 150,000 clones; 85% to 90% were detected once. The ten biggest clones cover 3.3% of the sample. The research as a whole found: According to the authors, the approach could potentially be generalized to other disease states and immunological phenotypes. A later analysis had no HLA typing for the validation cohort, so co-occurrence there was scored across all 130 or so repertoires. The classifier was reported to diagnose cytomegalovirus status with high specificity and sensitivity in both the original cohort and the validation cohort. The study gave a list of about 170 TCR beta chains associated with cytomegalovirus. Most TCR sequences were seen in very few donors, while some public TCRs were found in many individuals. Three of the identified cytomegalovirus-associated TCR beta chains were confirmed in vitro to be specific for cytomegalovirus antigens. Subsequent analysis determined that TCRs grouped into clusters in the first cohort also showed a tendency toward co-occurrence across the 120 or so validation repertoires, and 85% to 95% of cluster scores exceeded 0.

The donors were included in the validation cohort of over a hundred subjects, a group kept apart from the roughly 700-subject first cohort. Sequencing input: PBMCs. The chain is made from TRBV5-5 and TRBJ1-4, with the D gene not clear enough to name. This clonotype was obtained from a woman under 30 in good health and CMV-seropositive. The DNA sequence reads TGTGCCAGCAGCTGGGCTGGCCCTAATGAAAAACTGTTTTTT. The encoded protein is CASSWAGPNEKLFF.